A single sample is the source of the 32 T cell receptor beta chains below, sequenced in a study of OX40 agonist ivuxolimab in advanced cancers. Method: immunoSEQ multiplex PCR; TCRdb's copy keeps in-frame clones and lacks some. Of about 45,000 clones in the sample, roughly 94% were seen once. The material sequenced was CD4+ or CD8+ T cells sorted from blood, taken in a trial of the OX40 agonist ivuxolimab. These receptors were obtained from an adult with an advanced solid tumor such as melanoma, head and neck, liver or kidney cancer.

The CDR3 loop is CASSLIGQGYEKLFF. The CDR3 DNA is TGTGCCAGCAGCTTAATTGGACAGGGCTATGAAAAACTGTTTTTT. The chain is built from TRBV7-9 and TRBJ1-4; 8 nucleotides match TRBD1. The trim removed 2 bases at V and 6 bases at J, leaving 5 bases unmatched. This CDR3 comprises 15 residues. Germline CDR1 reads SEHNR; CDR2 reads FQNEAQ (reference sequence).

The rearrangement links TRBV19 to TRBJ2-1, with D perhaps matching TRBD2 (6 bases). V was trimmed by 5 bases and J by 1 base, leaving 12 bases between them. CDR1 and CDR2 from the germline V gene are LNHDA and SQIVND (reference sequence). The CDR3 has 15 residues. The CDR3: CASSAGRLSYNEQFF. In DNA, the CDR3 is TGTGCCAGTAGTGCCGGGAGACTGTCCTACAATGAGCAGTTCTTC.

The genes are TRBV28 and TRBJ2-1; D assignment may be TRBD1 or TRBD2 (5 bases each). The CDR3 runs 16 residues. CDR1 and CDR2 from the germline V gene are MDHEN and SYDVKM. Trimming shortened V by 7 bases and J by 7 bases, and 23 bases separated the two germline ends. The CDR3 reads CASTRLVGVGRNEQFF. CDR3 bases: TGTGCCAGCACCCGTCTCGTGGGGGTCGGAAGGAATGAGCAGTTCTTC.

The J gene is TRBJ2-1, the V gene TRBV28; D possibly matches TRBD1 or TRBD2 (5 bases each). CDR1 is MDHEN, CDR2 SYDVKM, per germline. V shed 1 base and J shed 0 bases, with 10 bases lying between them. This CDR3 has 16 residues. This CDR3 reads CASSLYGGSSYNEQFF. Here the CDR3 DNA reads TGTGCCAGCAGTTTATATGGGGGAAGCTCCTACAATGAGCAGTTCTTC.

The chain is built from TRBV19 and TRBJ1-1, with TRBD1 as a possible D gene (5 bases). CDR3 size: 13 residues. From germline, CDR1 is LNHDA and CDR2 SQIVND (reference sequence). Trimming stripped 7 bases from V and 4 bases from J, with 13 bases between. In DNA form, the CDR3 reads TGTGCCAGTAATTGGCAGGGAGGCACTGAAGCTTTCTTT. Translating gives CASNWQGGTEAFF.

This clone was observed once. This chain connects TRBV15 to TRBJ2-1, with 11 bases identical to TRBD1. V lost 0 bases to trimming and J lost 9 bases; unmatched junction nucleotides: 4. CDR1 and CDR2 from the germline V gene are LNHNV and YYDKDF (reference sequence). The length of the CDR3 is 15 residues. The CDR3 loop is CATSRDLGQGGEQFF. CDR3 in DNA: TGTGCCACCAGCAGAGATCTGGGACAGGGGGGTGAGCAGTTCTTC.

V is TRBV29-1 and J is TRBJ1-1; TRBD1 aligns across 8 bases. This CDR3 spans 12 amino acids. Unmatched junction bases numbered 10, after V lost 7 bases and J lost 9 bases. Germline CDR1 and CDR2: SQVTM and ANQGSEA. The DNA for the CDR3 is TGCAGCGGATTGACAGGGGTGCTCCAAGCTTTCTTT. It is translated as CSGLTGVLQAFF.

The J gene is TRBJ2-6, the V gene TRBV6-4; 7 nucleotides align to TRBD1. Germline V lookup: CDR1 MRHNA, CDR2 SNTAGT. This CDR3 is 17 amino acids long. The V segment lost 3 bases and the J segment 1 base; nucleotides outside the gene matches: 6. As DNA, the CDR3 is TGTGCCAGCAGTGAGACAGGGTTCCCATCTGGGGCCAACGTCCTGACTTTC. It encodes CASSETGFPSGANVLTF.

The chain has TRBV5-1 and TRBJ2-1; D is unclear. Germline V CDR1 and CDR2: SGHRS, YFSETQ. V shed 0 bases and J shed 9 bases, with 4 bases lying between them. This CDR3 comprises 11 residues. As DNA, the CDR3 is TGCGCCAGCAGCTTGGACATTGAGCAGTTCTTC. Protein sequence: CASSLDIEQFF.

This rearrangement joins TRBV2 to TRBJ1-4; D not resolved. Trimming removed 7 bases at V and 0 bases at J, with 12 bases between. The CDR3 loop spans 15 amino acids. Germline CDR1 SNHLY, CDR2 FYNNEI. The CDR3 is CASNDGVATNEKLFF. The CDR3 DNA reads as TGTGCCAGCAACGACGGCGTTGCAACTAATGAAAAACTGTTTTTT.

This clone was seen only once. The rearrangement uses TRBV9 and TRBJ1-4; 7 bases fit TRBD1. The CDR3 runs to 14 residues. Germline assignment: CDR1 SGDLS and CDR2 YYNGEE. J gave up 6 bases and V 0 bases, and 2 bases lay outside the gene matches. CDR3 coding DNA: TGTGCCAGCAGCGTAGGAGGGGGCGATGAAAAACTGTTTTTT. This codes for CASSVGGGDEKLFF.

CDR3 DNA: TGTGCCAGCAGCTTAATCACCGGGAACGAGCAGTACTTC. It encodes CASSLITGNEQYF. The V and J genes are TRBV7-2 and TRBJ2-7; a possible D gene is TRBD2 (5 bases). The CDR3 runs to 13 residues. Trimming removed 2 bases at V and 5 bases at J, with 10 bases between. Germline-derived CDR1 and CDR2 are SGHTA and FQGNSA.

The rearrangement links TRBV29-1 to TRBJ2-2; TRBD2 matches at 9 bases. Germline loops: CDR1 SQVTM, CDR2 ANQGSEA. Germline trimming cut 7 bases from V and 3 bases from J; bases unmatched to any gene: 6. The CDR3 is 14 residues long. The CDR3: CSGGGRAYTGELFF. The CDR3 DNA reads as TGCAGCGGGGGCGGGAGGGCTTACACCGGGGAGCTGTTTTTT.

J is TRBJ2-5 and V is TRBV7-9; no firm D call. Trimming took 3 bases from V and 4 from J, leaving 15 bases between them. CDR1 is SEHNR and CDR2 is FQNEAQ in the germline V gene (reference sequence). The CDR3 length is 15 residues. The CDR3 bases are TGTGCCAGCAGCTTTTTAAGTCTGCCTACAGAGACCCAGTACTTC. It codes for CASSFLSLPTETQYF.

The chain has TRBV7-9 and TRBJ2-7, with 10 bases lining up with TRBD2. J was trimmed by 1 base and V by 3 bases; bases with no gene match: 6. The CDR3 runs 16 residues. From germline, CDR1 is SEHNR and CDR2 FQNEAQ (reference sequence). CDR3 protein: CASSLRLAGDSYEQYF. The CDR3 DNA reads TGTGCCAGCAGCTTGCGGCTAGCGGGAGATTCCTACGAGCAGTACTTC.

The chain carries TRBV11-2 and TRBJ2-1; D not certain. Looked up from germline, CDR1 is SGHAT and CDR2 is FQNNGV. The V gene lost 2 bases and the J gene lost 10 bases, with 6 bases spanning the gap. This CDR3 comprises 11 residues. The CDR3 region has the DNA TGTGCCAGCAGCTTAAGTCAAGAGCAGTTCTTC. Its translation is CASSLSQEQFF.

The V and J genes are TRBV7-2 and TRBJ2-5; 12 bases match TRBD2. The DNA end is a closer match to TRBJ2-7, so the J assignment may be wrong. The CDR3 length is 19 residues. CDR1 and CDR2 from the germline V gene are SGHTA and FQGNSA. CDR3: CASSPHTRLAGALRNEQYF. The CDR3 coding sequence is TGTGCCAGCAGCCCGCACACCCGACTAGCGGGAGCTCTTCGAAACGAGCAGTACTTC.

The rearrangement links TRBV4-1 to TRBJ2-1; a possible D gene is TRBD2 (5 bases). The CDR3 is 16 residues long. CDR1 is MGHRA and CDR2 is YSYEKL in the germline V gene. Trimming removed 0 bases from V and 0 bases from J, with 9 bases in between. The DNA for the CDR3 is TGCGCCAGCAGCCAAGAGGACTTCTCCTCCTACAATGAGCAGTTCTTC. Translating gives CASSQEDFSSYNEQFF.

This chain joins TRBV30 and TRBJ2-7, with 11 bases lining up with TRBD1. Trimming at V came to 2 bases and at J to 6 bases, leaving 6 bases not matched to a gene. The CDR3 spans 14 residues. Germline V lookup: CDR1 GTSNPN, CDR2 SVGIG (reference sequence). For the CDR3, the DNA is TGTGCCTGGAGTCCTGGACAGGGGGCGGCCGAGCAGTACTTC. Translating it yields CAWSPGQGAAEQYF.

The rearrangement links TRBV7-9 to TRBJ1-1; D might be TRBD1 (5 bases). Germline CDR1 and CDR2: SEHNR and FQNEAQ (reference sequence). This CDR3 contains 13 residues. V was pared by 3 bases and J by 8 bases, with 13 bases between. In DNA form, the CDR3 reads TGTGCCAGCAGCTTGCCTCGGTGGGACGAAGCTTTCTTT. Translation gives CASSLPRWDEAFF.

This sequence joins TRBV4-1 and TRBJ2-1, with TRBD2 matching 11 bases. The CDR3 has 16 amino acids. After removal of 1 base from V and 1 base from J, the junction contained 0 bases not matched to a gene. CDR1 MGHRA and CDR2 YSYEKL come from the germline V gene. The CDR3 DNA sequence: TGCGCCAGCAGCCAAGGACTAGCGGGGTCCTACAATGAGCAGTTCTTC. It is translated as CASSQGLAGSYNEQFF.

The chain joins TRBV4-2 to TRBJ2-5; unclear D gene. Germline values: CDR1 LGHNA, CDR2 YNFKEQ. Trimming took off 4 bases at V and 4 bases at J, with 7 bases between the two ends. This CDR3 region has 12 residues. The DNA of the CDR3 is TGTGCCAGCAGCCCGGACCGAGAGACCCAGTACTTC. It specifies CASSPDRETQYF.

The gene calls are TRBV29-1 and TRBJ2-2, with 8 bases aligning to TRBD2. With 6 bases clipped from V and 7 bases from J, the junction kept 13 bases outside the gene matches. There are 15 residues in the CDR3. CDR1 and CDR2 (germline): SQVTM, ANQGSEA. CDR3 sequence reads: CSVSGTRLRSGELFF. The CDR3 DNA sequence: TGCAGCGTCTCTGGGACTAGACTAAGGAGCGGGGAGCTGTTTTTT.

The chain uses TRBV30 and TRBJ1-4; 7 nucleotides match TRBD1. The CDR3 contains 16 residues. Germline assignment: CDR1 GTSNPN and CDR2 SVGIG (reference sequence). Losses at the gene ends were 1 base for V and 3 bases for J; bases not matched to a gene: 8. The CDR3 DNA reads TGTGCCTGGAGTGGGACGCCGGGACAGCCTAATGAAAAACTGTTTTTT. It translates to CAWSGTPGQPNEKLFF.

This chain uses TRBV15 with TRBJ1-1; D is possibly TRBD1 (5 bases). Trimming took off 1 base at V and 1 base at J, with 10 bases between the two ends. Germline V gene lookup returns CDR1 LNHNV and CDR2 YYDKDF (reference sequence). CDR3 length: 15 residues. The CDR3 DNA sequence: TGTGCCACCAGCAGAGGACGGACACCGAACACTGAAGCTTTCTTT. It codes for CATSRGRTPNTEAFF. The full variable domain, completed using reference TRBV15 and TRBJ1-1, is DAMVIQNPRYQVTQFGKPVTLSCSQTLNHNVMYWYQQKSSQAPKLLFHYYDKDFNNEADTPDNFQSRRPNTSFCFLDIRSPGLGDTAMYLCATSRGRTPNTEAFFGQGTRLTVV.

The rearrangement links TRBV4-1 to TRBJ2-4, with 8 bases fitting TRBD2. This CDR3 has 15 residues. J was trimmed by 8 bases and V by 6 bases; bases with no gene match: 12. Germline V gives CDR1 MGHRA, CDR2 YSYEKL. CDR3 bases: TGCGCCAGCAGGCTAAGTGTGGGACTAGGAGACATTCAGTACTTC. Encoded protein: CASRLSVGLGDIQYF.

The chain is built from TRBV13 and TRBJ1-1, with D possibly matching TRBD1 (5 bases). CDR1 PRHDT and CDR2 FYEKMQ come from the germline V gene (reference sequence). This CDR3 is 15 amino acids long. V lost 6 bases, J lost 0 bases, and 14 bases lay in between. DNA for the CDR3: TGTGCCAGCAGGGGGGTCGGGTCCATGAACACTGAAGCTTTCTTT. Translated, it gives CASRGVGSMNTEAFF.

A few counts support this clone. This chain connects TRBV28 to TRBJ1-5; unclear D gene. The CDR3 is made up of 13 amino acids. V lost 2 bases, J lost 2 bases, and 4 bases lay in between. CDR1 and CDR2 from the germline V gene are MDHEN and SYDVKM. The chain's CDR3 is CASSLSGNQPQHF. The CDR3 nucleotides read TGTGCCAGCAGTTTAAGTGGCAATCAGCCCCAGCATTTT.

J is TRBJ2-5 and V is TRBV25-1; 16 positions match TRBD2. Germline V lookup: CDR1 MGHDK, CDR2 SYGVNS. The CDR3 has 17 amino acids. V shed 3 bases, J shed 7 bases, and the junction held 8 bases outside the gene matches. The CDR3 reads CASSEGLAGGATGTQYF. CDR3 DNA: TGTGCCAGCAGTGAGGGACTAGCGGGAGGGGCGACAGGGACCCAGTACTTC.

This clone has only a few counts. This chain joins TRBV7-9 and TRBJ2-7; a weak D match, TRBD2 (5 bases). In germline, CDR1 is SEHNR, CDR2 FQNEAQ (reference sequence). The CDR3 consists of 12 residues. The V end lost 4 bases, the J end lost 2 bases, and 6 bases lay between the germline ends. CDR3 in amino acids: CASSSGTYEQYF. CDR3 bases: TGTGCCAGCAGCTCCGGGACCTACGAGCAGTACTTC.

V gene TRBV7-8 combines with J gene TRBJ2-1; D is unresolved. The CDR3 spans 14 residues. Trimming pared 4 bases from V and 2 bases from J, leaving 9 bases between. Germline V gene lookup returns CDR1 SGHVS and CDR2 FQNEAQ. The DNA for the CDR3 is TGTGCCAGCAGCTCCCCAGGAACCTACAATGAGCAGTTCTTC. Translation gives CASSSPGTYNEQFF.

The CDR3 loop is CASSSTGALNEKLFF. In DNA form, the CDR3 reads TGTGCCAGCAGTTCAACAGGGGCCCTTAATGAAAAACTGTTTTTT. This chain connects TRBV9 to TRBJ1-4; the match to TRBD1 covers 7 bases. The germline gives CDR1 SGDLS, CDR2 YYNGEE. Trimming at V came to 5 bases and at J to 4 bases, leaving 8 bases not matched to a gene. CDR3 size: 15 residues.